This T cell receptor (beta chain) was obtained from a study of OX40 agonist ivuxolimab in advanced cancers. About the study: Patients were about 83% male with ages about 23 to 80, mean approximately 62.

Losses at the gene ends were 0 bases for V and 7 bases for J; bases not matched to a gene: 6. This CDR3 is 15 amino acids long. The germline V gene has CDR1 SGDLS and CDR2 YYNGEE. The method was immunoSEQ multiplex PCR; TCRdb's version includes in-frame clones alone and lacks a portion of them. Among 90,000 or so clones, around 87% were seen once, and the ten largest hold roughly 1.6%. In its sample, this clone was seen once. No antigen is known for it. Study-wide results and caveats: Relative to CD4+ cells, CD8+ T cells on average had more expanded clones.

The J gene is TRBJ2-1, the V gene TRBV9; TRBD1 matches at 8 bases. This TCR was sampled from an adult with an advanced solid tumor such as melanoma, head and neck, liver or kidney cancer. The sequencing here drew on CD4+ or CD8+ T cells sorted from blood, taken in a trial of the OX40 agonist ivuxolimab. CDR3 DNA: TGTGCCAGCAGCGTAGAGGACAGGGCTATGAATGAGCAGTTCTTC. Translated, it gives CASSVEDRAMNEQFF.